This entry features one T cell receptor (beta chain) sequence. Its target is unknown. These data belong to a study of cytomegalovirus exposure and HLA in healthy donors. Across the whole study: As an earlier analysis found, about 200 million T cells yielded about 120 million unique TCR beta sequences. The study, taken as a whole, reports: TRBV6-2, TRBV6-3 and some other V segments were excluded as indistinguishable. Some TCR beta chains (around 180 of them) were listed as cytomegalovirus-associated.

Between the trimmed V and J ends, which lost 6 bases and 4 bases, there was a span of 17 bases. CDR1 and CDR2 from the germline V gene are SGHRS and YFSETQ. This CDR3 has 15 amino acids. A multiplex PCR was run with 60 Vbeta primers and 13 Jbeta primers. The data were produced by immunoSEQ multiplex PCR, yet TCRdb's version contains in-frame clones alone and is incomplete. Of about 120,000 clones in the sample, over 70% were seen once. The chain combines TRBV5-1 with TRBJ1-3, with a tentative D call TRBD1 (6 bases). The sequence was collected from a woman aged 50 to 60 in good health and CMV-seropositive. Sequencing used PBMCs. The CDR3 sequence is CASTAQGVPGNTIYF. CDR3 bases: TGCGCCAGCACCGCACAGGGTGTGCCCGGAAACACCATATATTTT.